A selection of T cell receptor beta chains follows, all from one sample in a study of pediatric ulcerative colitis. Using immunoSEQ multiplex PCR, the repertoire was profiled, and TCRdb retains in-frame clones only, with some absent. The sample lists tens of thousands of clones, 75% occurring once. Sequenced sample: gut tissue. The receptors were gathered from a boy aged 5-17 years with severe ulcerative colitis. CDR3s include the opening cysteine and the closing phenylalanine or tryptophan. The order of the fields is J gene, V gene, CDR3 length, clone size, D gene, CDR3 DNA, CDR3 protein. The D gene is left open where the match is weak. Clone size is stated in some rows and not others, as once, few, many or a class when expanded.

TRBJ2-5	TRBV10-1	18	once	TRBD1	TGCGCCAGCAGTGAGGGGGAAGCTGGGACAGCCATCCTCGAGACCCAGTACTTC	CASSEGEAGTAILETQYF
TRBJ1-1	TRBV5-1	15	few	NA	TGCGCCAGCAGCTTGACTGGGGGCTGGAACACTGAAGCTTTCTTT	CASSLTGGWNTEAFF
TRBJ1-5	TRBV2	14	NA	NA	TGTGCCAGCAGCGCAAGTACAGGGAATCAGCCCCAGCATTTT	CASSASTGNQPQHF
TRBJ2-1	TRBV7-9	16	NA	NA	TGTGCCAGCAGTCAAATAGTGGGGGGGCCTGGTAATGAGCAGTTCTTC	CASSQIVGGPGNEQFF
TRBJ1-3	TRBV5-1	12	once	NA	TGCGCCAGCAAGAGCTCTGGAAACACCATATATTTT	CASKSSGNTIYF
TRBJ2-3	TRBV5-6	14	few	TRBD2	TGTGCCAGCAGTACCGTTGGGACTAGCGGGGCGCAGTATTTT	CASSTVGTSGAQYF
TRBJ2-2	TRBV9	14	once	NA	TGTGCCAGCAGCGGTCAAATGAGCACCGGGGAGCTGTTTTTT	CASSGQMSTGELFF
TRBJ1-2	TRBV28	19	medium-sized	TRBD1	TGTGCCAGCAGTTTGGGTAACTGGAACAGGGGGCTTCTTGGGAATGGCTACACCTTC	CASSLGNWNRGLLGNGYTF
TRBJ1-2	TRBV10-3	14	NA	NA	TGTGCCATCAGTGAGCCACCGCGGGGGCATGGCTACACCTTC	CAISEPPRGHGYTF
TRBJ1-4	TRBV7-9	16	NA	NA	TGTGCCAGCAGCGTCACCCGCAGGGTCCGGTTTGAAAAACTGTTTTTT	CASSVTRRVRFEKLFF
TRBJ2-6	TRBV9	14	NA	NA	TGTGCCAGCAGCTTTAGCTCTGGGGCCAACGTCCTGACTTTC	CASSFSSGANVLTF
TRBJ2-3	TRBV5-1	12	few	NA	TGCGCCAGCAGCTTGCTGACGGATGGTTGGTATTTT	CASSLLTDGWYF
TRBJ1-2	TRBV6-1	13	NA	NA	TGTGCCAGCATGGCTCCCTTGGGCTATGGCTACACCTTC	CASMAPLGYGYTF
TRBJ2-3	TRBV2	14	NA	NA	TGTGCCAGCATCCTTGGGGGGGCGACAGATACGCAGTATTTT	CASILGGATDTQYF
TRBJ2-2	TRBV2	14	NA	NA	TGTGCCAGCAGGGACCAAACAGGGACCGGGGAGCTGTTTTTT	CASRDQTGTGELFF
TRBJ2-5	TRBV4-3	13	NA	NA	TGCGCCAGCAGCCAAGTGGGTGAAGAGACCCAGTACTTC	CASSQVGEETQYF